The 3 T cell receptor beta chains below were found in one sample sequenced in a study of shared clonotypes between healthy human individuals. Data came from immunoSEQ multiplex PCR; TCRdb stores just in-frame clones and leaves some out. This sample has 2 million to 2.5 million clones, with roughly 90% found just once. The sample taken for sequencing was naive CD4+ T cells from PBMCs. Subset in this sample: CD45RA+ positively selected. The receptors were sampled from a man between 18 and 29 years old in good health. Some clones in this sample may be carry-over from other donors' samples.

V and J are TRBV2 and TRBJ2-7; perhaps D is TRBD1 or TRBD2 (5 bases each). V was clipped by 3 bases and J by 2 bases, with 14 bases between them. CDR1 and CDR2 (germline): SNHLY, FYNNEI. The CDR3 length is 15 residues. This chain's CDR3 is CASSDHRDGTYEQYF. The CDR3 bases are TGTGCCAGCAGTGACCACCGGGACGGTACCTACGAGCAGTACTTC.

The CDR3 loop is CASSDRTGDGYTF. The CDR3 region has the DNA TGTGCCAGCAGTGATCGCACAGGGGACGGCTACACCTTC. The genes are TRBV4-2 and TRBJ1-2, with 7 bases aligning to TRBD1. CDR3 length: 13 amino acids. V shed 6 bases, J shed 8 bases, and the junction held 9 bases outside the gene matches. Per the germline V gene, CDR1 is LGHNA and CDR2 is YNFKEQ.

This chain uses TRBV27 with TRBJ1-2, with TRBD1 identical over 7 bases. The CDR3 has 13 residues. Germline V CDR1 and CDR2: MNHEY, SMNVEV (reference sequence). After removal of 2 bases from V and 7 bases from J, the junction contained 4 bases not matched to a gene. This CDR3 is CASSLRQGSGYTF. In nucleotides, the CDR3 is TGTGCCAGCAGTTTAAGACAGGGTTCTGGCTACACCTTC.